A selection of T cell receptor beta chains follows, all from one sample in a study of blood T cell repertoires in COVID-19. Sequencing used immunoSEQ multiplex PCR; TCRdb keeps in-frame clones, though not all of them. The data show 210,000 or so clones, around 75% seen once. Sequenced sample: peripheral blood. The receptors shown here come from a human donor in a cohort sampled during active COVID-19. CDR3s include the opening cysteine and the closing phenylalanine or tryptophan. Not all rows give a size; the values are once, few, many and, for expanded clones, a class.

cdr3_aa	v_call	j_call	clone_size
CASSQEVAGFAEQYF	TRBV4-3	TRBJ2-7	-
CAWSGAPGHSEQYF	TRBV30	TRBJ2-7	-
CATSDRTGLDTQYF	TRBV24-1	TRBJ2-3	-
CASSRTGGYGYTF	TRBV11-2	TRBJ1-2	-
CASSARVGAYTEAFF	TRBV28	TRBJ1-1	few
CATSRDPGNSPLHF	TRBV15	TRBJ1-6	few
CASSPHGAGGFYEQYF	TRBV4-1	TRBJ2-7	once
CASSTHEEKLFF	TRBV19	TRBJ1-4	-
CASSLPTSGGFTDTQYF	TRBV28	TRBJ2-3	-
CASSVDRGLTEAFF	TRBV9	TRBJ1-1	-
CASSRGLAAFTDTQYF	TRBV6-2/TRBV6-3	TRBJ2-3	-
CASWPGGLKGNTIYF	TRBV5-1	TRBJ1-3	-
CASSPRDRTLNEKLFF	TRBV19	TRBJ1-4	-
CASSIDQLGHLYGYTF	TRBV19	TRBJ1-2	-
CASSTGTGGWMNTEAFF	TRBV5-1	TRBJ1-1	few
CASSSRDRGLGGYTF	TRBV11-1	TRBJ1-2	once
CASSLAPGGTGNIQYF	TRBV7-6	TRBJ2-4	once
CASSPRLLAGEGEQFF	TRBV18	TRBJ2-1	-
CATSPPSGVETQYF	TRBV24-1	TRBJ2-5	-
CASSFAGGVVNEQFF	TRBV28	TRBJ2-1	many
CASSPWTSGNTGELFF	TRBV5-1	TRBJ2-2	once
CASSNTGGYNQPQHF	TRBV6-5	TRBJ1-5	-